This entry features one T cell receptor beta chain sequence. The sample belongs to a study of T cell changes during pregnancy in multiple sclerosis. This CDR3 comprises 18 residues. Germline-derived CDR1 and CDR2 are LNHDA and SQIVND (reference sequence). The J segment lost 5 bases and the V segment lost 7 bases, leaving 15 bases of the junction unmatched. The method was immunoSEQ multiplex PCR; TCRdb's version includes in-frame clones alone and lacks a portion of them. This sample has 55,000 to 65,000 clones, with over 90% found just once. The rearrangement joins TRBV19 to TRBJ2-3; TRBD2 aligns across 13 bases. The sequencing here drew on peripheral blood, taken in the first trimester of pregnancy. The sequence was collected from a female donor with multiple sclerosis, enrolled in a pregnancy study. This chain's CDR3 is CASTPDRLAGGLLDTQYF. Here the CDR3 DNA reads TGTGCCAGTACCCCCGACAGACTAGCGGGGGGCCTGTTAGATACGCAGTATTTT.